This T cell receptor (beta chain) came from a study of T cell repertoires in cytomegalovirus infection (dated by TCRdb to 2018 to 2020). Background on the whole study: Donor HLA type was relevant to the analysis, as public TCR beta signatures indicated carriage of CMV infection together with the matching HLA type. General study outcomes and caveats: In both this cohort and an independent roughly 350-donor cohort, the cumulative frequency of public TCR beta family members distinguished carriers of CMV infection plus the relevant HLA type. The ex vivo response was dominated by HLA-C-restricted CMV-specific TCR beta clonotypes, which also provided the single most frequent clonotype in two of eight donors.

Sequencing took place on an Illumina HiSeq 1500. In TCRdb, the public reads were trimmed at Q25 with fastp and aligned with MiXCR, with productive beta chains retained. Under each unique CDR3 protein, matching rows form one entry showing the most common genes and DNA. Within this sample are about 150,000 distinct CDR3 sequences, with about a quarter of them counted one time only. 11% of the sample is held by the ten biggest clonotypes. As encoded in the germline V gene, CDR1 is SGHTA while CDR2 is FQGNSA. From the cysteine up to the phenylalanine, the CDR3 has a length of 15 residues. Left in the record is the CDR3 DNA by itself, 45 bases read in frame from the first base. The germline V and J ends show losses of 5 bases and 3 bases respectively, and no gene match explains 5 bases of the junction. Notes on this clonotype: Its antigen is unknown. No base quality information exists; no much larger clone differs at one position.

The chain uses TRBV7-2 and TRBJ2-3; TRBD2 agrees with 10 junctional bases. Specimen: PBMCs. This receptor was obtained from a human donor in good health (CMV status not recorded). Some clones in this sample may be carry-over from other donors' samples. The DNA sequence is TGTGCCAGCAGCACAAGACTAGCGGGTACAGATACGCAGTATTTT. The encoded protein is CASSTRLAGTDTQYF.